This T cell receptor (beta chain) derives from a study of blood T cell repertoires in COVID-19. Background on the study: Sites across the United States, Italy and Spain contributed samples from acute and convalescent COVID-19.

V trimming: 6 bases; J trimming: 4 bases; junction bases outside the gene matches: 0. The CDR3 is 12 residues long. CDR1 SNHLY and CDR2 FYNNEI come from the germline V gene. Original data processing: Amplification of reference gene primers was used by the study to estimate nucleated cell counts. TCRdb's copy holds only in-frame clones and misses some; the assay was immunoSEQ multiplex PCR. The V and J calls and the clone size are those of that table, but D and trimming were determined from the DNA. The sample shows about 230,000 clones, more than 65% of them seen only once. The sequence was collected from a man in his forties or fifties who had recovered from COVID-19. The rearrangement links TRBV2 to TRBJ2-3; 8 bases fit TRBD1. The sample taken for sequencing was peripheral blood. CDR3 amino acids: CASRDRADTQYF. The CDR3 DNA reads TGTGCCAGCAGGGACAGGGCAGATACGCAGTATTTT.